The rows below give T cell receptor beta chains drawn from one sample of a study of cytomegalovirus exposure and HLA in healthy donors. Method: immunoSEQ multiplex PCR; TCRdb's copy keeps in-frame clones and lacks some. The table records under 200,000 clones, about three quarters of them present only once. Sequenced sample: PBMCs. These receptor sequences come from a woman aged 35 to 49 in good health and CMV-seronegative. CDR3s include the opening cysteine and the closing phenylalanine or tryptophan. The order of the fields is J gene, V gene, D gene, clone size, CDR3 DNA, CDR3 protein. The D gene is left open where the match is weak. Clone size appears in some rows only: once, few, many, or a class for an expanded clone.

TRBJ1-1,TRBV2,.,once,TGTGCCAGCACCTTCGGAGGGGAGAACACTGAAGCTTTCTTT,CASTFGGENTEAFF
TRBJ2-7,TRBV5-1,TRBD2,.,TGCGCCAGCAGCTTGGTTTCACCGGGGGGTTACGAGCAGTACTTC,CASSLVSPGGYEQYF
TRBJ1-4,TRBV4-2,TRBD1,.,TGTGCCAGCAGCCAGAGCCCCGGGACAGGGGATGAAAAACTGTTTTTT,CASSQSPGTGDEKLFF
TRBJ2-7,TRBV11-2,.,.,TGTGCCAGCAGCTTAGGGATCTTGACAGGCGAGCAGTACTTC,CASSLGILTGEQYF
TRBJ2-6,TRBV4-1,.,.,TGCGCCAGCAGCCCGATTGGAGCTGGGGCCAACGTCCTGACTTTC,CASSPIGAGANVLTF
TRBJ2-2,TRBV7-6,TRBD2,.,TGTGCCAGCAGCAGACTAGCGGGAGCGAACACCGGGGAGCTGTTTTTT,CASSRLAGANTGELFF
TRBJ1-1,TRBV2,TRBD1,.,TGTGCCAGCAGCGTTGGGACAGGGGGTCTGGTTGAAGCTTTCTTT,CASSVGTGGLVEAFF
TRBJ1-4,TRBV10-2,TRBD1,.,TGCGCCAGCAGAACAACAGGGGGCTCTGGGGAAAAACTGTTTTTT,CASRTTGGSGEKLFF
TRBJ1-3,TRBV5-5,TRBD1,.,TGTGCCAGCAGCTTGGTGCCAGGGGGAAGTGGAAACACCATATATTTT,CASSLVPGGSGNTIYF
TRBJ2-3,TRBV10-1,.,.,TGCGCCAGCAGTGAAGACTCCTGGGTGGCAGATACGCAGTATTTT,CASSEDSWVADTQYF
TRBJ2-3,TRBV11-3,TRBD1,few,TGTGCCAGCAGCCACAGGGGAGATACGCAGTATTTT,CASSHRGDTQYF
TRBJ1-5,TRBV7-9,TRBD1,.,TGTGCCAGCAGCCAAATGGGACAGGGCAATCAGCCCCAGCATTTT,CASSQMGQGNQPQHF